This T cell receptor (beta chain) derives from a study of blood T cell repertoires in COVID-19. Overall study context: From the United States, Italy and Spain came samples of acute and convalescent COVID-19. Sample material is recorded as cDNA or gDNA derived from T cells, B-cell-depleted T cells, or PBMCs.

Germline CDR1 is SGHVS and CDR2 is FQNEAQ. CDR3 length: 14 residues. V shed 5 bases and J 5 bases; nucleotides not matched to a gene: 5. Profiling relied on immunoSEQ multiplex PCR, and the TCRdb table lists in-frame clones only, not all of them. Here the sample spans some 260,000 clones, about 89% being singletons. A single count supports this clone. Participants, about 18 to 90 years old, spanned 25 or so US areas. Recovered Cohort 3 donors showed two negative PCRs, clearance, or symptom resolution. The J gene is TRBJ2-3, the V gene TRBV7-8; 9 nucleotides align to TRBD1. The sequence was obtained from a young woman who had recovered from COVID-19. Sequenced input: PBMCs or T cells enriched from blood (not recorded which). CDR3 in DNA: TGTGCCAGCAGCATCGGGACAGGGCAAGATACGCAGTATTTT. Translated, it gives CASSIGTGQDTQYF.